This TCR beta chain was obtained from a study of T cell responses to AZD1222 COVID-19 vaccine. As to this clone: The target antigen is unknown.

This CDR3 spans 16 amino acids. In germline, CDR1 is SGHRS, CDR2 YFSETQ. V dropped 4 bases and J dropped 1; count of bases not matched to a gene: 8. Clones were sequenced by immunoSEQ multiplex PCR, and TCRdb holds only the in-frame ones, with some missing. The repertoire holds 150,000 to 200,000 clones, around nine tenths seen once, with around 1% in the top ten. Whole-study findings and limits: Reportedly, nearly half the spike-specific TCRs target unmutated variant regions.

This specimen was peripheral blood, taken 28 days after the second AZD1222 dose. The clonotype comes from an adult who received the AZD1222 COVID-19 vaccine. The chain combines TRBV5-1 with TRBJ1-1, with TRBD1 matching over 9 bases. The CDR3 region has the DNA TGCGCCAGCAGCGCCGGGACAGGGATCGGGAACACTGAAGCTTTCTTT. This sequence encodes CASSAGTGIGNTEAFF.